The entry below describes one T cell receptor (beta chain). Its antigen is not identified. This sample was included in a study of molecular identifiers for immune sequencing clone quantification. Study-wide results and caveats: Spike-in Jurkat TCR RNA from a single cell reportedly registered among 900,000 to 1,000,000 naive cells. Clones above 20 RNA copies contained over 99% of effector molecules and under 1% of naive molecules. Identical TCR molecules that share a barcode could lead to an underestimation of highly expanded clone sizes.

Library preparation followed earlier protocols using designated TCR primers. One entry per CDR3 protein, called by TCRdb with MiXCR from the PCR reads. The sample lists under 800,000 distinct CDR3 sequences, about 25% occurring once. V was pared by 4 bases and J by 1 base, with 19 bases between. There are 17 residues in the CDR3. Germline V gives CDR1 MDHEN, CDR2 SYDVKM. The chain joins TRBV28 to TRBJ1-2; D not certain. This TCR was recovered from a human donor in good health. Some libraries in this study had Jurkat cell RNA spiked in. The sequencing sample was made of naive CD8+ T cells from blood, with Jurkat cell RNA spiked in. Subset described: FACS-sorted CD8+CD4-CCR7+CD45RA+ naive T cells. The CDR3 coding sequence is TGTGCCAGCAGTTATTTGGAGATGGCAGAGCTTAACTATGGCTACACCTTC. It encodes CASSYLEMAELNYGYTF.